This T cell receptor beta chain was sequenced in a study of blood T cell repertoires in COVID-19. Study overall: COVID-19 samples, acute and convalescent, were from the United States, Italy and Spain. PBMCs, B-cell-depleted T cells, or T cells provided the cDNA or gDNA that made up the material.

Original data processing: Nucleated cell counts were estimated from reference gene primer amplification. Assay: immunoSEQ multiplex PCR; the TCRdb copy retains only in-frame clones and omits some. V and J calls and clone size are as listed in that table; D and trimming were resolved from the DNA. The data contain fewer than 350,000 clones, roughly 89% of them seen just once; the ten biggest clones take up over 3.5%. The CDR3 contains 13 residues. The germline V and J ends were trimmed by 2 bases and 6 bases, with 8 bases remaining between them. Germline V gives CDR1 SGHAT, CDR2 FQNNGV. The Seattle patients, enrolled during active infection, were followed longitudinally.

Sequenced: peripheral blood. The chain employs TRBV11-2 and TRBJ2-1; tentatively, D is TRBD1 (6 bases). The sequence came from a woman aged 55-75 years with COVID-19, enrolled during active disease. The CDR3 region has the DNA TGTGCCAGCAGCTTACAACAGGGCAATGAGCAGTTCTTC. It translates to CASSLQQGNEQFF. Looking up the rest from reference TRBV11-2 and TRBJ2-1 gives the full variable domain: EAGVAQSPRYKIIEKRQSVAFWCNPISGHATLYWYQQILGQGPKLLIQFQNNGVVDDSQLPKDRFSAERLKGVDSTLKIQPAKLEDSAVYLCASSLQQGNEQFFGPGTRLTVL.